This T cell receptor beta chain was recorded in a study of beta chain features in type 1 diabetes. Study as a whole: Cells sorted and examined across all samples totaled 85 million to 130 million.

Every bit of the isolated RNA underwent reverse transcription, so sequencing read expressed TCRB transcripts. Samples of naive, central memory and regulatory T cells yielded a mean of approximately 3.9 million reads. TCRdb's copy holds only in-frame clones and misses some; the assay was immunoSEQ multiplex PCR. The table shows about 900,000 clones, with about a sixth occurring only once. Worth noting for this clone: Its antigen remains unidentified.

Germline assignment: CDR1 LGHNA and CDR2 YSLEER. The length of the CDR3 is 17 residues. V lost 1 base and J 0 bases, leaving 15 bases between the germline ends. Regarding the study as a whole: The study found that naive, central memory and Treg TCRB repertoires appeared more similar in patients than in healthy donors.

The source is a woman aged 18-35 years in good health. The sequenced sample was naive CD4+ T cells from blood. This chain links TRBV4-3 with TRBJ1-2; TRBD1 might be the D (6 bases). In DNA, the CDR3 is TGCGCCAGCAGCCAAGGTACCTCCGGGACAACTAACTATGGCTACACCTTC. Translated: CASSQGTSGTTNYGYTF.